The 17 T cell receptor beta chains in this list originate from one sample, sequenced in a study of human T cells and chemical hapten exposure. TCRdb independently ran MiXCR on the RACE reads; one entry per CDR3 protein. The profile shows approximately 77,000 distinct CDR3 sequences, 7.5% to 9.5% of them singletons. The time point: patch test 1, 2 weeks after DPC sensitization. The treatment here: therapeutic diphenylcyclopropenone sensitization with weekly scalp DPC. Sample: whole blood, taken in connection with sensitization to the hapten diphenylcyclopropenone (DPC). The receptors here all came from a woman younger than 45 with alopecia areata. Some clones in this sample may be carry-over from other donors' samples.

This clonotype was seen more than once but under ten times. The chain joins TRBV7-9 to TRBJ2-7; 11 positions match TRBD2. The trim removed 4 bases at V and 3 bases at J, leaving 2 bases unmatched. Germline CDR1 is SEHNR and CDR2 is FQNEAQ (reference sequence). This CDR3 has 14 amino acids. The CDR3 loop is CASSYLAGGYEQYF. As DNA, the CDR3 is TGTGCCAGCAGCTATCTAGCGGGGGGCTACGAGCAGTACTTC.

This clonotype came up many times. V usage is TRBV7-6 and J usage is TRBJ2-3, with 13 nucleotides matching TRBD2. V trimming: 0 bases; J trimming: 4 bases; junction bases outside the gene matches: 10. This CDR3 is 19 amino acids long. Germline loops: CDR1 SGHVS, CDR2 FNYEAQ. CDR3 loop: CASSLALGRLAGGADTQYF. CDR3 coding DNA: TGTGCCAGCAGCTTAGCCCTAGGACGACTAGCGGGGGGCGCAGATACGCAGTATTTT.

This clonotype appeared many times. The gene calls are TRBV5-6 and TRBJ1-2; D ambiguous. Trimming pared 3 bases from V and 3 bases from J, leaving 15 bases between. This CDR3 is 15 amino acids long. Germline V gene data show CDR1 as SGHDT and CDR2 as YYEEEE. Here the CDR3 DNA reads TGTGCCAGCAGCTCCGGCAGTAGGCCCTACTATGGCTACACCTTC. Translated: CASSSGSRPYYGYTF.

This clonotype was observed a handful of times. This chain joins TRBV12-3 or TRBV12-4 and TRBJ1-1; D is uncertain. Trimming removed 6 bases at V and 3 bases at J, with 14 bases between. The CDR3 has 14 amino acids. CDR3 in DNA: TGTGCCAGCAGCTCCCCTACTCGCTACACTGAAGCTTTCTTT. Its translation is CASSSPTRYTEAFF.

This clonotype has ten or more counts. V usage is TRBV12-3 or TRBV12-4 and J usage is TRBJ2-1; D call uncertain. CDR3 length: 15 amino acids. The germline V and J ends were trimmed by 5 bases and 5 bases, with 16 bases remaining between them. The CDR3 loop reads CASSRPDPTDNEQFF. The DNA for the CDR3 is TGTGCCAGCAGTCGGCCGGACCCTACCGACAATGAGCAGTTCTTC.

In its sample, this clonotype was seen many times. The chain uses TRBV4-1 and TRBJ1-1; tentatively, D is TRBD1 (6 bases). Germline V gene data show CDR1 as MGHRA and CDR2 as YSYEKL. V shed 0 bases and J shed 1 base, with 9 bases lying between them. The CDR3 sequence is 15 residues long. The CDR3 protein is CASSQDRTANTEAFF. In DNA, the CDR3 is TGCGCCAGCAGCCAAGATAGGACAGCGAACACTGAAGCTTTCTTT.

This clonotype was picked up a small number of times. This sequence joins TRBV12-3 or TRBV12-4 and TRBJ2-3; D is unresolved. Trimming removed 2 bases at V and 0 bases at J, with 6 bases between. This CDR3 contains 14 residues. CDR3 nucleotide sequence: TGTGCCAGCAGTTTAAGTATTAGCACAGATACGCAGTATTTT. Its protein is CASSLSISTDTQYF.

This clonotype occurred a few times. The V call is TRBV12-3 or TRBV12-4, the J call TRBJ2-4; TRBD1 matches 7 bases. This CDR3 spans 14 amino acids. Trimming removed 9 bases from V and 1 base from J; junction bases left unmatched: 6. The CDR3 region has the DNA TGTGCCAGTCGAGGGGGCGAGGCCAAAAACATTCAGTACTTC. It specifies CASRGGEAKNIQYF.

A few counts support this clonotype. The chain recombines TRBV10-3 with TRBJ2-3, with D possibly matching TRBD1 (5 bases). Germline V gives CDR1 ENHRY, CDR2 SYGVKD. The CDR3 is made up of 15 amino acids. The germline V and J ends were trimmed by 0 bases and 4 bases, with 11 bases remaining between them. The CDR3 here is CAISESTWGADTQYF. CDR3 DNA sequence: TGTGCCATCAGTGAGTCGACGTGGGGCGCAGATACGCAGTATTTT.

The chain has TRBV20-1 and TRBJ2-6; D is perhaps TRBD1 (5 bases). The CDR3 contains 16 residues. Germline V gene data show CDR1 as DFQATT and CDR2 as SNEGSKA (reference sequence). V shed 6 bases and J shed 0 bases, with 15 bases lying between them. The DNA for the CDR3 is TGCAGTGCAAAGGGGCAGCCGAACTCTGGGGCCAACGTCCTGACTTTC. Translation: CSAKGQPNSGANVLTF.

This clonotype was picked up many times. The chain links TRBV12-3 or TRBV12-4 to TRBJ1-1, with TRBD1 as a possible D gene (5 bases). Trimming shortened V by 1 base and J by 2 bases, and 8 bases separated the two germline ends. The CDR3 extends over 14 amino acids. The chain's CDR3 is CASSLGGLNTEAFF. CDR3 bases: TGTGCCAGCAGTTTAGGGGGCCTAAACACTGAAGCTTTCTTT.

This clonotype was recorded at least ten times. V and J are TRBV6-2 or TRBV6-3 and TRBJ2-7, with D maybe TRBD1 (6 bases). The germline CDR1 and CDR2 sequences are MNHEY and SVGEGT. Trimming took 5 bases from V and 6 from J, leaving 14 bases between them. The CDR3 loop spans 13 amino acids. The CDR3 DNA reads as TGTGCCAGCAGTGAGGCCGGGACAATCGAGCAGTACTTC. This translates into CASSEAGTIEQYF.

There are many counts of this clonotype. The chain employs TRBV2 and TRBJ2-7; D possibly corresponds to TRBD2 (6 bases). Between the trimmed V and J ends, which lost 7 bases and 0 bases, there was a span of 10 bases. Germline V gene data show CDR1 as SNHLY and CDR2 as FYNNEI. This CDR3 comprises 13 residues. The CDR3 loop reads CASILGSSYEQYF. The CDR3 bases are TGTGCCAGCATCCTCGGGAGCTCCTACGAGCAGTACTTC. Combining the CDR3 with reference TRBV2 and TRBJ2-7 gives the whole variable domain EPEVTQTPSHQVTQMGQEVILRCVPISNHLYFYWYRQILGQKVEFLVSFYNNEISEKSEIFDDQFSVERPDGSNFTLKIRSTKLEDSAMYFCASILGSSYEQYFGPGTRLTVT.

This rearrangement joins TRBV7-9 to TRBJ1-1, with D unresolved. This CDR3 is 14 amino acids long. Germline values: CDR1 SEHNR, CDR2 FQNEAQ (reference sequence). V lost 5 bases to trimming and J lost 4 bases, with 14 bases between them. CDR3 in amino acids: CASSAQVLSTEAFF. CDR3 nucleotides: TGTGCCAGCAGCGCACAAGTTTTGAGCACTGAAGCTTTCTTT.

This clonotype was seen at least ten times. This chain links TRBV10-2 with TRBJ1-1; 10 positions match TRBD1. The CDR3 loop spans 17 amino acids. V lost 1 base, J lost 3 bases, and 8 bases stayed unmatched. CDR1 WSHSY and CDR2 SAAADI come from the germline V gene. The CDR3 region is CASSEFSDRGYDTEAFF. The DNA of the CDR3 is TGCGCCAGCAGTGAGTTCTCGGACAGGGGGTACGACACTGAAGCTTTCTTT.

This clonotype was picked up many times. The gene calls are TRBV7-9 and TRBJ2-5; D uncertain. V dropped 3 bases and J dropped 2 bases, with 10 bases sitting between them. The CDR3 consists of 14 residues. CDR1 and CDR2 (germline): SEHNR, FQNEAQ (reference sequence). As DNA, the CDR3 is TGTGCCAGCAGCTTTTCCCAGGTTCAAGAGACCCAGTACTTC. Translation gives CASSFSQVQETQYF.

This clonotype was seen at least ten times. The chain combines TRBV12-3 or TRBV12-4 with TRBJ2-7; TRBD2 is a possible D gene (6 bases). Trimming removed 3 bases at V and 7 bases at J, with 7 bases between. The CDR3 has 11 residues. The CDR3 DNA follows: TGTGCCAGCAGTTTCCGGGGGGAGCAGTACTTC. Its translation: CASSFRGEQYF.